The 21 T cell receptor beta chains in this list originate from one sample, sequenced in a study of cytomegalovirus exposure and HLA in healthy donors. Use of 60 Vbeta and 13 Jbeta primers characterized the PCR. Clones were read by immunoSEQ multiplex PCR, and TCRdb kept only the in-frame ones, dropping some. The sample contains about 180,000 clones, about four fifths of which appear only once. Sequenced: PBMCs. Receptor source: a woman aged 25 to 39 in good health and CMV-seronegative.

This clone appeared once. The junction departs from the called germline gene at one end, perhaps through a read error. The chain carries TRBV7-7 and TRBJ2-2; D is possibly TRBD2 (6 bases). The CDR3 is 15 amino acids. The germline CDR1 and CDR2 sequences are SSHAT and FNYEAQ (reference sequence). Written as DNA, the CDR3 is TGTGCTAGCAGCGCGGGACTCGGAGCGACCGGGGAGCTGTTTTTT. Its protein is CASSAGLGATGELFF.

J is TRBJ2-7 and V is TRBV5-6; 8 nucleotides line up with TRBD2. The V gene end was trimmed by 6 bases and the J gene end by 3 bases; junction bases not matched to a gene: 5. Germline V gene data show CDR1 as SGHDT and CDR2 as YYEEEE. This CDR3 comprises 13 residues. The CDR3: CASMGLENYEQYF. CDR3 in DNA: TGTGCCAGCATGGGACTAGAAAACTACGAGCAGTACTTC.

This clone has only one observation. The chain recombines TRBV12-5 with TRBJ1-2; no definite D call. The CDR3 extends over 13 amino acids. Germline lookup yields CDR1 LGHNT and CDR2 FRNRAP. The germline V and J ends were trimmed by 0 bases and 6 bases, with 8 bases remaining between them. This chain's CDR3 is CASGLVLSHGYTF. The CDR3 coding sequence is TGTGCTAGTGGTTTGGTACTATCCCATGGCTACACCTTC.

The rearrangement links TRBV6-1 to TRBJ1-5, with D uncertain. Trimming took off 2 bases at V and 7 bases at J, with 15 bases between the two ends. CDR1 MNHNS and CDR2 SASEGT come from the germline V gene. CDR3 length: 15 amino acids. The CDR3 region has the DNA TGTGCCAGCAGTGAAATAGGTGGCTTCGGGCAGCCCCAGCATTTT. This translates into CASSEIGGFGQPQHF.

The chain joins TRBV27 to TRBJ2-7; TRBD1 agrees at 8 bases. In germline, CDR1 is MNHEY, CDR2 SMNVEV (reference sequence). The J segment lost 4 bases and the V segment lost 6 bases, leaving 20 bases of the junction unmatched. The CDR3 consists of 18 residues. The chain's CDR3 is CASSFNFFSRQGRYEQYF. DNA for the CDR3: TGTGCCAGCAGCTTTAACTTTTTTTCCCGACAGGGGAGATACGAGCAGTACTTC.

V and J are TRBV12-5 and TRBJ1-2, with D perhaps TRBD1 (6 bases). Germline CDR1 is LGHNT and CDR2 is FRNRAP. Between the trimmed V and J ends, which lost 0 bases and 8 bases, there was a span of 19 bases. There are 16 residues in the CDR3. The chain's CDR3 is CASGLVLGGGVGGYTF. The CDR3 DNA reads as TGTGCTAGTGGTTTGGTACTAGGGGGGGGCGTCGGCGGCTACACCTTC.

This clone was recorded only once. This chain connects TRBV7-6 to TRBJ1-2, with 7 bases lining up with TRBD1. The V gene's germline CDR1 is SGHVS and CDR2 FNYEAQ. V trimming: 5 bases; J trimming: 6 bases; junction bases outside the gene matches: 9. CDR3 size: 14 residues. CDR3 loop: CASSVNRGSDGYTF. CDR3 bases: TGTGCCAGCAGCGTCAACAGGGGATCAGATGGCTACACCTTC.

The CDR3 nucleotides read TGTGCCAGCTCACCTGCAGAAACCTACGAGCAGTACTTC. Translation: CASSPAETYEQYF. The chain recombines TRBV18 with TRBJ2-7, with D uncertain. Trimming pared 3 bases from V and 2 bases from J, leaving 8 bases between. The germline V gene encodes CDR1 KGHSH and CDR2 LQKENI. This CDR3 is 13 amino acids long. Variable domain in full (rest from reference TRBV18 and TRBJ2-7): NAGVMQNPRHLVRRRGQEARLRCSPMKGHSHVYWYRQLPEEGLKFMVYLQKENIIDESGMPKERFSAEFPKEGPSILRIQQVVRGDSAAYFCASSPAETYEQYFGPGTRLTVT.

The chain links TRBV5-6 to TRBJ2-2; D is uncertain. The length of the CDR3 is 16 residues. Germline lookup yields CDR1 SGHDT and CDR2 YYEEEE. The V end lost 0 bases, the J end lost 2 bases, and 11 bases lay between the germline ends. The CDR3 sequence: CASSLGGSLNTGELFF. CDR3 bases: TGTGCCAGCAGCTTGGGAGGCAGCCTAAACACCGGGGAGCTGTTTTTT. Complete variable domain (other parts from reference TRBV5-6 and TRBJ2-2): DAGVTQSPTHLIKTRGQQVTLRCSPKSGHDTVSWYQQALGQGPQFIFQYYEEEERQRGNFPDRFSGHQFPNYSSELNVNALLLGDSALYLCASSLGGSLNTGELFFGEGSRLTVL.

This rearrangement joins TRBV7-8 to TRBJ2-3; D might be TRBD1 (6 bases). Per germline, CDR1 SGHVS and CDR2 FQNEAQ. Trimming shortened V by 0 bases and J by 2 bases, and 12 bases separated the two germline ends. The CDR3 has 16 residues. The DNA for the CDR3 is TGTGCCAGCAGCTTAGCGCTCGCAGGGGCCACAGATACGCAGTATTTT. It translates to CASSLALAGATDTQYF. Combining the CDR3 with reference TRBV7-8 and TRBJ2-3 gives the whole variable domain GAGVSQSPRYKVAKRGQDVALRCDPISGHVSLFWYQQALGQGPEFLTYFQNEAQLDKSGLPSDRFFAERPEGSVSTLKIQRTQQEDSAVYLCASSLALAGATDTQYFGPGTRLTVL.

The chain is built from TRBV5-8 and TRBJ1-2, with D uncertain. The germline gives CDR1 SGHTS, CDR2 YDEGEE. This CDR3 is 16 amino acids long. Trimming stripped 1 base from V and 4 bases from J, with 17 bases between. The CDR3 sequence is CASSLPLGTVGYGYTF. The CDR3 DNA reads TGTGCCAGCAGCTTGCCCCTTGGCACAGTAGGCTATGGCTACACCTTC.

The chain couples TRBV7-5 to TRBJ2-7; TRBD1, the table's D call, was not compared with the DNA. TRBV7-5 constitutes a pseudogene. CDR3 length equals 15 residues. The CDR3 bases are TGTGCCAGAAGCTTAGCCCGGGACAGGGGAAACGAGCAGTACTTC. Translated: CARSLARDRGNEQYF.

This clone was detected a few times. The rearrangement links TRBV19 to TRBJ2-4; D perhaps matches TRBD2 (6 bases). This CDR3 has 16 amino acids. Germline assignment: CDR1 LNHDA and CDR2 SQIVND (reference sequence). Trimming pared 7 bases from V and 0 bases from J, leaving 16 bases between. DNA of the CDR3: TGTGCCAGTACCCCAGGGACTTTACTAGCCAAAAACATTCAGTACTTC. Translated: CASTPGTLLAKNIQYF.

The chain links TRBV6-5 to TRBJ2-2; 7 bases match TRBD2. Per germline, CDR1 MNHEY and CDR2 SVGAGI. This CDR3 has 14 residues. The junction had 5 bases not matched to a gene; V was cut back by 6 bases and J by 4 bases. The CDR3 reads CASRGGTITGELFF. The DNA of the CDR3 is TGTGCCAGCAGGGGGGGGACCATCACCGGGGAGCTGTTTTTT.

This clone was detected once. The V gene is TRBV12-5, the J gene TRBJ1-2; TRBD1 is a possible D gene (5 bases). Trimming left V 0 bases short and J 4 bases short, with 9 bases between. Per the germline V gene, CDR1 is LGHNT and CDR2 is FRNRAP. This CDR3 has 14 residues. As DNA, the CDR3 is TGTGCTAGTGGTTTGGTAAAGGGGTTCTATGGCTACACCTTC. Amino acid sequence: CASGLVKGFYGYTF.

This chain connects TRBV7-6 to TRBJ1-6, with TRBD1 identical over 7 bases. The germline V gene encodes CDR1 SGHVS and CDR2 FNYEAQ. This CDR3 spans 15 amino acids. V shed 0 bases, J shed 9 bases, and the junction held 5 bases outside the gene matches. The CDR3 region has the DNA TGTGCCAGCAGCTTAGCCCAGGCAGGGGGTTCACCCCTCCACTTT. Protein sequence: CASSLAQAGGSPLHF.

This clone was seen just once. This sequence joins TRBV5-1 and TRBJ2-7; D possibly corresponds to TRBD2 (5 bases). The germline gives CDR1 SGHRS, CDR2 YFSETQ. This CDR3 comprises 12 residues. The V end lost 4 bases, the J end lost 0 bases, and 5 bases lay between the germline ends. The DNA for the CDR3 is TGCGCCAGCAGCCGGGACTCCTACGAGCAGTACTTC. It yields the protein CASSRDSYEQYF. Full variable domain (remainder filled in from reference TRBV5-1 and TRBJ2-7): KAGVTQTPRYLIKTRGQQVTLSCSPISGHRSVSWYQQTPGQGLQFLFEYFSETQRNKGNFPGRFSGRQFSNSRSEMNVSTLELGDSALYLCASSRDSYEQYFGPGTRLTVT.

The V and J genes are TRBV10-2 and TRBJ1-1; D is uncertain. Trimming took 8 bases from V and 3 from J, leaving 7 bases between them. Germline V lookup: CDR1 WSHSY, CDR2 SAAADI. The CDR3 has 11 residues. The CDR3 region has the DNA TGCGCCAGCTGGGAGGACACTGAAGCTTTCTTT. Amino acids: CASWEDTEAFF.

As for this clone: The junction departs from germline at one end; a sequencing error may be responsible. The chain recombines TRBV9 with TRBJ1-1, with no clear D. Germline V CDR1 and CDR2: SGDLS, YYNGEE. This CDR3 comprises 15 residues. The CDR3 bases are TGTGACAGCAGCGTAGGGTGGGCCGCGAACACTGAAGCTTTCTTT. The encoded protein is CDSSVGWAANTEAFF. Using reference TRBV9 and TRBJ1-1 for the parts outside the CDR3, the full variable domain is DSGVTQTPKHLITATGQRVTLRCSPRSGDLSVYWYQQSLDQGLQFLIQYYNGEERAKGNILERFSAQQFPDLHSELNLSSLELGDSALYFCDSSVGWAANTEAFFGQGTRLTVV.

This chain joins TRBV28 and TRBJ1-1; D possibly corresponds to TRBD1 (6 bases). Trimming stripped 5 bases from V and 4 bases from J, with 14 bases between. The CDR3 is 14 residues long. Germline CDR1 is MDHEN and CDR2 is SYDVKM. The CDR3 spells CASSRGGLATEAFF. CDR3 nucleotides: TGTGCCAGCAGTAGGGGGGGGCTTGCCACTGAAGCTTTCTTT.

This clone occurred a few times. The chain uses TRBV5-8 and TRBJ1-1; D unresolved. Trimming took off 0 bases at V and 3 bases at J, with 9 bases between the two ends. The germline CDR1 and CDR2 sequences are SGHTS and YDEGEE. This CDR3 has 14 residues. The CDR3 coding sequence is TGTGCCAGCAGCTTGGCCGGCAGCGACACTGAAGCTTTCTTT. The encoded protein is CASSLAGSDTEAFF.